The sequence of this T cell receptor beta chain was determined in a study of T cell responses to AZD1222 COVID-19 vaccine. Findings of the study overall: Among those given AZD1222, only five or six were seropositive at baseline.

This clone showed up just a few times. Its antigen is still unknown. The V and J ends lost 8 bases and 9 bases respectively, with 22 bases between them. This CDR3 is built from 14 residues. Germline V CDR1 and CDR2: LGHNA, YNFKEQ. Profiling relied on immunoSEQ multiplex PCR, and the TCRdb table lists in-frame clones only, not all of them. The table lists roughly 80,000 clones, approximately 90% of them singletons. The chain carries TRBV4-2 and TRBJ1-2, with D possibly matching TRBD1 (6 bases). The clonotype originates from an adult who received the AZD1222 COVID-19 vaccine. The sequenced sample was peripheral blood, obtained 28 days after the second AZD1222 dose. CDR3 in amino acids: CASALPGQILSYTF. DNA of the CDR3: TGTGCCAGCGCGCTTCCGGGACAAATTTTAAGCTACACCTTC.